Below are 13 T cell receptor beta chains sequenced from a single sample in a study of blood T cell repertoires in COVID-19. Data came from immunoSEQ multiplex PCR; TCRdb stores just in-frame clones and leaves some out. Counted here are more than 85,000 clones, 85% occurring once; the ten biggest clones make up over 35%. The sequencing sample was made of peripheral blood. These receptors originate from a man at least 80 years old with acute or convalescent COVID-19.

The CDR3 sequence: CAISDRGYNQPQHF. The CDR3, as DNA: TGTGCCATCAGTGACAGGGGGTACAATCAGCCCCAGCATTTT. The chain has TRBV10-3 and TRBJ1-5; TRBD1 aligns across 7 bases. V gave up 3 bases and J gave up 3 bases; unmatched junction bases: 2. Germline CDR1 and CDR2: ENHRY and SYGVKD. The CDR3 spans 14 residues.

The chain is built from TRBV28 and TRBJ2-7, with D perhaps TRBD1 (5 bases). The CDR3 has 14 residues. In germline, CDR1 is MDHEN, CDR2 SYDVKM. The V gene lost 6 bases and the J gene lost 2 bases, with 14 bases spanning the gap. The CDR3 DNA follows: TGTGCCAGCAGACCAGGGTCAACGGCCTACGAGCAGTACTTC. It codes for CASRPGSTAYEQYF.

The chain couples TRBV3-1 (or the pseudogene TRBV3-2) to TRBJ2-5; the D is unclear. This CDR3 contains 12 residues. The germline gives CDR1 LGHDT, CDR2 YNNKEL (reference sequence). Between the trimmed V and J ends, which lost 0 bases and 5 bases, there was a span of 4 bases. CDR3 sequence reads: CASSQDLETQYF. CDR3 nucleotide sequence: TGTGCCAGCAGCCAAGATCTGGAGACCCAGTACTTC.

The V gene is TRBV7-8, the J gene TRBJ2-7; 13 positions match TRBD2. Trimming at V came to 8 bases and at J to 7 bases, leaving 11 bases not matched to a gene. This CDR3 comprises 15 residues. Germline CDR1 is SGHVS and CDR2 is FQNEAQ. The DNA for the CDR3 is TGTGCCAGCGGTTGGGGACTAGCGGGACCCAGGGAGCAGTACTTC. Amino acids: CASGWGLAGPREQYF. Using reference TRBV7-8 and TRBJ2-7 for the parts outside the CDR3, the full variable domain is GAGVSQSPRYKVAKRGQDVALRCDPISGHVSLFWYQQALGQGPEFLTYFQNEAQLDKSGLPSDRFFAERPEGSVSTLKIQRTQQEDSAVYLCASGWGLAGPREQYFGPGTRLTVT.

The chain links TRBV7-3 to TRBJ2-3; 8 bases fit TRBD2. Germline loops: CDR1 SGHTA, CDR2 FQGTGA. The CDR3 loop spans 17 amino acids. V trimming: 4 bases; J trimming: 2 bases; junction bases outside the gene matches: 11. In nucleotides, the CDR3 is TGTGCCAGCAGCTCCGGATTCGGGAGGGCTCTCACAGATACGCAGTATTTT. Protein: CASSSGFGRALTDTQYF.

CDR3 sequence reads: CASSRDPTGIQPQHF. The DNA for the CDR3 is TGTGCCAGCAGCAGAGACCCGACAGGGATCCAGCCCCAGCATTTT. V is TRBV5-4 and J is TRBJ1-5, with 7 nucleotides matching TRBD1. Germline CDR1 reads SGHNT; CDR2 reads YYREEE (reference sequence). This CDR3 spans 15 amino acids. Trimming removed 4 bases from V and 7 bases from J; junction bases left unmatched: 11.

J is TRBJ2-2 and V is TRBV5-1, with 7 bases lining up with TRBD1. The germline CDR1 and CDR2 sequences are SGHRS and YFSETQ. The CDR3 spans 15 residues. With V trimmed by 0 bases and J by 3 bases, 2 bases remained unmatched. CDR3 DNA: TGCGCCAGCAGCTTGGGACAGGGCTACACCGGGGAGCTGTTTTTT. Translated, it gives CASSLGQGYTGELFF.

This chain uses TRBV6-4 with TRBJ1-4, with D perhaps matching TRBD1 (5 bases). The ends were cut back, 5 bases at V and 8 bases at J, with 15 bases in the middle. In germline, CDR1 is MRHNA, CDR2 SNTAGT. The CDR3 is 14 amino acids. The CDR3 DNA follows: TGTGCCAGCAGTCCCACCCATGGGGGGGAAAAACTGTTTTTT. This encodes CASSPTHGGEKLFF.

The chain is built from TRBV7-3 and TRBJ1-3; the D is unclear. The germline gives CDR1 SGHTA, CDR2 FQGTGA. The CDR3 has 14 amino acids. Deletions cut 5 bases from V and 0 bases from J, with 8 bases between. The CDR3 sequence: CASSDGNSGNTIYF. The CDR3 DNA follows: TGTGCCAGCAGCGACGGGAACTCTGGAAACACCATATATTTT.

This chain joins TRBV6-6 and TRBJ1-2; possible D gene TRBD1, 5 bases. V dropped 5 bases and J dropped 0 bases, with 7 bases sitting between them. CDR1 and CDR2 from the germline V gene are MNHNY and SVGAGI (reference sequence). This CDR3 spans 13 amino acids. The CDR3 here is CASSATANYGYTF. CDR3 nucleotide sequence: TGTGCCAGCAGTGCGACAGCTAACTATGGCTACACCTTC.

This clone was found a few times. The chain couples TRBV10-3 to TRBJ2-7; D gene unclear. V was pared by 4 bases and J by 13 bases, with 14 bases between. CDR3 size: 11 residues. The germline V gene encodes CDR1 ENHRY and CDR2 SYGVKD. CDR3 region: CAISGGGSPYF. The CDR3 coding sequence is TGTGCCATCAGTGGCGGCGGAAGTCCTTACTTC.

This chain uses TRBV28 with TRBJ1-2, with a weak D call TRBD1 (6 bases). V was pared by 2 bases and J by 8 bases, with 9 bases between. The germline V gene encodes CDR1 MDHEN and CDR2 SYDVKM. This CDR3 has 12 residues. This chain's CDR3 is CASSLRGGGYTF. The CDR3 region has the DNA TGTGCCAGCAGTTTACGGGGGGGCGGCTACACCTTC.

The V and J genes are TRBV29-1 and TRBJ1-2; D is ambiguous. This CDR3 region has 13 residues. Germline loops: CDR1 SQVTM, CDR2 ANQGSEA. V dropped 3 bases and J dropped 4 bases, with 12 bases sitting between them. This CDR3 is CSVEEGRGYGYTF. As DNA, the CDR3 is TGCAGCGTTGAGGAGGGTCGTGGCTATGGCTACACCTTC.